This paragraph reports one TCR beta chain. This PCR relied on a set of 60 Vbeta primers and 13 Jbeta primers. Some clones are missing from TCRdb's copy, which holds only in-frame ones; the method was immunoSEQ multiplex PCR. The table records about 110,000 clones, just over 15% of them present only once. This sample is part of a study of cytomegalovirus exposure and HLA in healthy donors. The germline V gene has CDR1 SNHLY and CDR2 FYNNEI. After removal of 5 bases from V and 4 bases from J, the junction contained 7 bases not matched to a gene. The CDR3 is 15 residues long. What was sequenced was PBMCs. The rearrangement links TRBV2 to TRBJ2-3, with 9 bases aligning to TRBD1. The origin of this receptor is a woman under 30 in good health and CMV-seronegative. The DNA for the CDR3 is TGTGCCAGCAGTAGACAGGGGGTCGGTCCAGATACGCAGTATTTT. Translation: CASSRQGVGPDTQYF.